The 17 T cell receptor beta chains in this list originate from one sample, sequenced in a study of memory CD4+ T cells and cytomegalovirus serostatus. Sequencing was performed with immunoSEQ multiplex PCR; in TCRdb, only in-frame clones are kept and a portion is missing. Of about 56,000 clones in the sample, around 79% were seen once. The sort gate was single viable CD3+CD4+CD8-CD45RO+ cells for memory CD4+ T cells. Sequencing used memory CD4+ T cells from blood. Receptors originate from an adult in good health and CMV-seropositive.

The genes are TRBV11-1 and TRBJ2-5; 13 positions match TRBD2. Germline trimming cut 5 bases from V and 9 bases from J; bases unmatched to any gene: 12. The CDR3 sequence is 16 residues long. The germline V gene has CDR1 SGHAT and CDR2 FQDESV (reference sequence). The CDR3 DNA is TGTGCCAGCAGCCTGACTAGCGGGGGGCTCGCGGGGCCCCAGTACTTC. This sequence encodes CASSLTSGGLAGPQYF. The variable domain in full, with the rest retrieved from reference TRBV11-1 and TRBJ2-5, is EAEVAQSPRYKITEKSQAVAFWCDPISGHATLYWYRQILGQGPELLVQFQDESVVDDSQLPKDRFSAERLKGVDSTLKIQPAELGDSAMYLCASSLTSGGLAGPQYFGPGTRLLVL.

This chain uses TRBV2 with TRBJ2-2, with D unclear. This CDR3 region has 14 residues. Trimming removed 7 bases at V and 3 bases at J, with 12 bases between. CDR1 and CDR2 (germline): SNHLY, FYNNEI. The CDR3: CASTPDPYTGELFF. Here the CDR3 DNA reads TGTGCCAGCACTCCAGACCCGTACACCGGGGAGCTGTTTTTT.

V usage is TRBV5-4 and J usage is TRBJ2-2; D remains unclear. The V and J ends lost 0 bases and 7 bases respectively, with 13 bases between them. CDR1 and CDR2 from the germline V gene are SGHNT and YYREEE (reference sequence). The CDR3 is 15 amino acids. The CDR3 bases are TGTGCCAGCAGCTTGGGTAACAACGCTCGCGGGGAGCTGTTTTTT. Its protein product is CASSLGNNARGELFF.

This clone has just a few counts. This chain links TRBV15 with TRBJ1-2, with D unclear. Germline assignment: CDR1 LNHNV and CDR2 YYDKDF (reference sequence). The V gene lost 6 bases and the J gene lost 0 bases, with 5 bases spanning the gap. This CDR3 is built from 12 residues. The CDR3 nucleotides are TGTGCCACCAGTGAAGCTAACTATGGCTACACCTTC. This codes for CATSEANYGYTF.

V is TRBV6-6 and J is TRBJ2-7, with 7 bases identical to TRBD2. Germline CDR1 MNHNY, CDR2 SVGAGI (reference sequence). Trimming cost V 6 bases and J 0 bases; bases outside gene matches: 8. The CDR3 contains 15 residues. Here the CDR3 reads CASSYGGGVSYEQYV. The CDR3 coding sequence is TGTGCCAGCAGCTATGGGGGAGGGGTCTCCTACGAGCAGTACGTC.

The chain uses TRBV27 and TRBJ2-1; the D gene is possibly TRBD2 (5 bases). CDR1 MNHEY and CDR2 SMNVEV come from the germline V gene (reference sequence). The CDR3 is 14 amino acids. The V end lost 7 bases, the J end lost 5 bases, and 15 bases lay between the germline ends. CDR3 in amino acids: CASKQLEADNEQFF. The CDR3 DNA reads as TGTGCCAGCAAACAACTAGAGGCTGACAATGAGCAGTTCTTC.

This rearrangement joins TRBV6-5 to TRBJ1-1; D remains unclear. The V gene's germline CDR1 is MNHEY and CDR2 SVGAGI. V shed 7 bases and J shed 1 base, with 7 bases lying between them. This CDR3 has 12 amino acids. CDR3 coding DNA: TGTGCCAGCACTTCAAGGAACACTGAAGCTTTCTTT. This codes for CASTSRNTEAFF.

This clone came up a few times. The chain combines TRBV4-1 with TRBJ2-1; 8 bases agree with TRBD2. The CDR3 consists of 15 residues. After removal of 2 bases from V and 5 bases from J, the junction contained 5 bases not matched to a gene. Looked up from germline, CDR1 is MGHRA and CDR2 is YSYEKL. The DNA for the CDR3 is TGCGCCAGCAGCCAAATATCAGCGGGAGACAATGAGCAGTTCTTC. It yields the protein CASSQISAGDNEQFF.

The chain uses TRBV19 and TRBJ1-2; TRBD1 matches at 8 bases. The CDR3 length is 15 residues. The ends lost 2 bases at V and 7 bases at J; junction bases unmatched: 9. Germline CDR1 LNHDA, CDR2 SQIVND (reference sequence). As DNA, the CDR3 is TGTGCCAGTAGTATAAATCCCGGACAGGGACGTGGCTACACCTTC. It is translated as CASSINPGQGRGYTF. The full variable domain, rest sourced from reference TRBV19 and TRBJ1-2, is DGGITQSPKYLFRKEGQNVTLSCEQNLNHDAMYWYRQDPGQGLRLIYYSQIVNDFQKGDIAEGYSVSREKKESFPLTVTSAQKNPTAFYLCASSINPGQGRGYTFGSGTRLTVV.

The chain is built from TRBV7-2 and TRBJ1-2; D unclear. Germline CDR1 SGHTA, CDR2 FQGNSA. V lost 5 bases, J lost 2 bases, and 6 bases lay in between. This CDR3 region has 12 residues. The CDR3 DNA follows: TGTGCCAGCAGCCCCCCAAACTATGGCTACACCTTC. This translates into CASSPPNYGYTF.

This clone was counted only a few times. The CDR3 bases are TGTGCCAGCAGCTTGATCCAGGTTGGCACAGATACGCAGTATTTT. As protein: CASSLIQVGTDTQYF. The chain recombines TRBV5-4 with TRBJ2-3; D remains ambiguous. The CDR3 is 15 residues long. V was shortened by 1 base and J by 1 base, with 10 bases between the two germline ends. Per the germline V gene, CDR1 is SGHNT and CDR2 is YYREEE (reference sequence).

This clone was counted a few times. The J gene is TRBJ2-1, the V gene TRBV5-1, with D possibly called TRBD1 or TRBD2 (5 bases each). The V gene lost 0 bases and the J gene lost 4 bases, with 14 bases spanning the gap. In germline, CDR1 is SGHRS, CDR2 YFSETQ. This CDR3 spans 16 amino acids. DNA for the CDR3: TGCGCCAGCAGCTTGGGGGGGTCGTTACCTTACAATGAGCAGTTCTTC. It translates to CASSLGGSLPYNEQFF.

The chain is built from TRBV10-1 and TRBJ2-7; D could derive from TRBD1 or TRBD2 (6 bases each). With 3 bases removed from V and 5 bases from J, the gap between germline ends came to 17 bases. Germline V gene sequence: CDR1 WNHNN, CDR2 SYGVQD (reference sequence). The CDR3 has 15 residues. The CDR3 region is CASSDGDLGGDEQYF. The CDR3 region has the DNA TGCGCCAGCAGTGATGGGGACCTGGGGGGCGACGAGCAGTACTTC.

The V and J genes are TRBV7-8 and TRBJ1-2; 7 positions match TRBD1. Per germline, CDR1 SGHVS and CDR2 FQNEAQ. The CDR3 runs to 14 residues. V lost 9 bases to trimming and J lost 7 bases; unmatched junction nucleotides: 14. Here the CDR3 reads CASGGVGGVGGYTF. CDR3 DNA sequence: TGTGCCAGTGGCGGGGTAGGGGGCGTCGGTGGCTACACCTTC.

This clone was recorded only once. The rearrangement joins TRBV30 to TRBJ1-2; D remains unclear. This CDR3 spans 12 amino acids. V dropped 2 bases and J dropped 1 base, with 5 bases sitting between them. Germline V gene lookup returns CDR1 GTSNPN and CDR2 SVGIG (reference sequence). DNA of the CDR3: TGTGCCTGGAGTAGGGATAACTATGGCTACACCTTC. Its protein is CAWSRDNYGYTF.

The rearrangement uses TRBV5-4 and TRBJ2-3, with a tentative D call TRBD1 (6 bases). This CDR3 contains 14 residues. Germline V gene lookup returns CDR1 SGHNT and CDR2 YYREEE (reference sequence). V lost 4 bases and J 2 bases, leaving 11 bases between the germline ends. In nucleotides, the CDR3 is TGTGCCAGCAGCAGGACAGAGCACACAGATACGCAGTATTTT. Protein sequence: CASSRTEHTDTQYF. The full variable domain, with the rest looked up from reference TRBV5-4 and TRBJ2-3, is ETGVTQSPTHLIKTRGQQVTLRCSSQSGHNTVSWYQQALGQGPQFIFQYYREEENGRGNFPPRFSGLQFPNYSSELNVNALELDDSALYLCASSRTEHTDTQYFGPGTRLTVL.

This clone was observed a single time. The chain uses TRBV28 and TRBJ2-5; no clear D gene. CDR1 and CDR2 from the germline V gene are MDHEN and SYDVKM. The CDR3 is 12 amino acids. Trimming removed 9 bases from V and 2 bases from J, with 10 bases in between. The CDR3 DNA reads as TGTGCCAGTTGGCAGATACAAGAGACCCAGTACTTC. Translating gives CASWQIQETQYF.